This T cell receptor beta chain was captured by sequencing in a study of blood T cell repertoires in COVID-19. The assay was immunoSEQ multiplex PCR, and TCRdb's table has in-frame clones only and misses some. The sample has some 200,000 clones, 81% seen once. Germline values: CDR1 SGHNT, CDR2 YYREEE (reference sequence). The ends were cut back, 3 bases at V and 2 bases at J, with 13 bases in the middle. This CDR3 contains 15 residues. The sequencing sample was made of PBMCs or T cells enriched from blood (not recorded which). The rearrangement links TRBV5-4 to TRBJ2-3, with TRBD2 as a possible D gene (6 bases). The source of this sequence is a man in his forties or fifties who had recovered from COVID-19. Here the CDR3 reads CASSSRRGDTDTQYF. CDR3 DNA sequence: TGTGCCAGCAGCTCACGACGCGGGGACACAGATACGCAGTATTTT.